The 27 T cell receptor beta chains in this list originate from one sample, sequenced in a study of blood T cell repertoires in COVID-19. Profiling relied on immunoSEQ multiplex PCR, and the TCRdb table lists in-frame clones only, not all of them. The table has approximately 210,000 clones, 94% seen once. Sequencing was carried out using peripheral blood. These receptors originate from a man aged 30 to 39 with COVID-19, enrolled during active disease.

The rearrangement joins TRBV3-1 (or the pseudogene TRBV3-2) to TRBJ1-1, with D unclear. The V and J ends lost 1 base and 0 bases respectively, with 12 bases between them. This CDR3 is 16 amino acids long. From germline, CDR1 is LGHDT and CDR2 YNNKEL (reference sequence). The CDR3 loop is CASSQVIGPLNTEAFF. The CDR3 region has the DNA TGTGCCAGCAGCCAAGTTATTGGGCCTTTGAACACTGAAGCTTTCTTT.

The rearrangement links TRBV5-6 to TRBJ1-6; D is uncertain. This CDR3 contains 15 residues. Trimming cost V 4 bases and J 0 bases, with 8 bases left between them. Germline V gene sequence: CDR1 SGHDT, CDR2 YYEEEE. This chain's CDR3 is CASSVKSSYNSPLHF. The DNA for the CDR3 is TGTGCCAGCAGCGTGAAGAGCTCCTATAATTCACCCCTCCACTTT.

V is TRBV29-1 and J is TRBJ2-2; 14 bases agree with TRBD2. The ends lost 6 bases at V and 8 bases at J; junction bases unmatched: 8. The CDR3 sequence is 15 residues long. Germline lookup yields CDR1 SQVTM and CDR2 ANQGSEA. This CDR3 is CSVTRLAGGQGELFF. CDR3 nucleotide sequence: TGCAGCGTCACTCGACTAGCGGGGGGGCAGGGGGAGCTGTTTTTT.

CDR3 coding DNA: TGTGCCTGGAGTGCGCGACAGGGCGTTTACGACACTGAAGCTTTCTTT. Amino acid sequence: CAWSARQGVYDTEAFF. V usage is TRBV30 and J usage is TRBJ1-1, with TRBD1 matching over 7 bases. The CDR3 has 16 residues. With 1 base clipped from V and 3 bases from J, the junction kept 11 bases outside the gene matches. The germline V gene has CDR1 GTSNPN and CDR2 SVGIG (reference sequence).

V is TRBV10-3 and J is TRBJ1-4, with D unclear. V lost 2 bases, J lost 6 bases, and 7 bases lay in between. Germline assignment: CDR1 ENHRY and CDR2 SYGVKD. The CDR3 is 13 residues long. The CDR3 DNA is TGTGCCATCAGTGAGGCCCAGTATGAAAAACTGTTTTTT. It codes for CAISEAQYEKLFF.

The chain joins TRBV7-3 to TRBJ2-3, with 9 nucleotides matching TRBD2. V shed 3 bases, J shed 5 bases, and the junction held 9 bases outside the gene matches. The CDR3 is 16 residues long. Germline CDR1 and CDR2: SGHTA and FQGTGA. CDR3 nucleotide sequence: TGTGCCAGCAGCTTGCGGGTAGCGGGGGTTGGAGATACGCAGTATTTT. Encoded protein: CASSLRVAGVGDTQYF.

The rearrangement links TRBV7-9 to TRBJ2-1; TRBD1 agrees at 10 bases. The length of the CDR3 is 14 residues. The J segment lost 6 bases and the V segment lost 4 bases, leaving 3 bases of the junction unmatched. CDR1 SEHNR and CDR2 FQNEAQ come from the germline V gene (reference sequence). The CDR3: CASSSGTGVNEQFF. The CDR3 nucleotides are TGTGCCAGCAGCTCCGGGACAGGGGTCAATGAGCAGTTCTTC. The entire variable domain, with the rest obtained from reference TRBV7-9 and TRBJ2-1, is as follows: DTGVSQNPRHKITKRGQNVTFRCDPISEHNRLYWYRQTLGQGPEFLTYFQNEAQLEKSRLLSDRFSAERPKGSFSTLEIQRTEQGDSAMYLCASSSGTGVNEQFFGPGTRLTVL.

The gene calls are TRBV30 and TRBJ2-7; D is possibly TRBD1 (5 bases). CDR3 length: 13 residues. V lost 3 bases and J lost 6, with 15 bases in between. Germline V gives CDR1 GTSNPN, CDR2 SVGIG (reference sequence). The DNA for the CDR3 is TGTGCCTGGAGATTGACAGTTTTAACCGAGCAGTACTTC. It codes for CAWRLTVLTEQYF.

The chain couples TRBV4-2 to TRBJ1-1; weak D call: TRBD1 (5 bases). From germline, CDR1 is LGHNA and CDR2 YNFKEQ. This CDR3 is built from 14 residues. V lost 0 bases and J lost 6, with 11 bases in between. In nucleotides, the CDR3 is TGTGCCAGCAGCCAAGATCCGGGGGATGCTGAAGCTTTCTTT. This gives the protein CASSQDPGDAEAFF.

The chain combines TRBV20-1 with TRBJ1-1; 7 bases agree with TRBD1. Germline-derived CDR1 and CDR2 are DFQATT and SNEGSKA (reference sequence). The CDR3 length is 15 residues. J lost 1 base, V lost 3 bases, and 8 bases had no gene match. CDR3 DNA sequence: TGCAGTGCTAGTGGGATGGGACAGAAGAACACTGAAGCTTTCTTT. Protein product: CSASGMGQKNTEAFF.

J is TRBJ2-5 and V is TRBV6-1, with 9 bases fitting TRBD1. Trimming cost V 0 bases and J 5 bases; bases outside gene matches: 4. The CDR3 totals 15 residues. CDR1 and CDR2 (germline): MNHNS, SASEGT. The DNA of the CDR3 is TGTGCCAGCAGTGAAGCCGGGACAGGGAGGGAGACCCAGTACTTC. Amino acid sequence: CASSEAGTGRETQYF.

The J gene is TRBJ2-1, the V gene TRBV13, with 7 bases aligning to TRBD1. CDR1 PRHDT and CDR2 FYEKMQ come from the germline V gene (reference sequence). The V segment lost 6 bases and the J segment 2 bases; nucleotides outside the gene matches: 10. The CDR3 is 16 residues long. The chain's CDR3 is CASRSVGTATYNEQFF. As DNA, the CDR3 is TGTGCCAGCAGGTCGGTCGGGACAGCAACCTACAATGAGCAGTTCTTC.

This clone has only one observation. This chain joins TRBV10-3 and TRBJ2-5; the D gene is possibly TRBD1 (5 bases). V shed 0 bases and J shed 5 bases, with 16 bases lying between them. Germline CDR1 and CDR2: ENHRY and SYGVKD. The CDR3 is made up of 16 amino acids. In DNA, the CDR3 is TGTGCCATCAGTGAGTCGATCATAATAGGGGTGGAGACCCAGTACTTC. Its protein is CAISESIIIGVETQYF.

This clone was observed once. The V call is TRBV11-2, the J call TRBJ2-5; TRBD1 might be the D (6 bases). Trimming removed 0 bases from V and 5 bases from J, with 19 bases in between. The V gene's germline CDR1 is SGHAT and CDR2 FQNNGV. The CDR3 extends over 17 amino acids. In nucleotides, the CDR3 is TGTGCCAGCAGCTTAGACACCACCTACGGGACACGGGAGACCCAGTACTTC. It translates to CASSLDTTYGTRETQYF. The complete variable domain, with remaining parts taken from reference TRBV11-2 and TRBJ2-5, reads EAGVAQSPRYKIIEKRQSVAFWCNPISGHATLYWYQQILGQGPKLLIQFQNNGVVDDSQLPKDRFSAERLKGVDSTLKIQPAKLEDSAVYLCASSLDTTYGTRETQYFGPGTRLLVL.

V and J are TRBV10-2 and TRBJ1-6; 7 positions match TRBD1. Trimming at V came to 3 bases and at J to 4 bases, leaving 6 bases not matched to a gene. CDR3 size: 16 residues. Germline V gene sequence: CDR1 WSHSY, CDR2 SAAADI. CDR3 protein: CASSDPDRLYNSPLHF. DNA of the CDR3: TGCGCCAGCAGTGACCCGGACAGGCTATATAATTCACCCCTCCACTTT.

The rearrangement joins TRBV4-1 to TRBJ1-1; 8 positions agree with TRBD1. The germline V gene encodes CDR1 MGHRA and CDR2 YSYEKL. The V and J ends lost 6 bases and 4 bases, in that order; junction bases with no gene match: 10. This CDR3 is built from 15 residues. The CDR3, as DNA: TGCGCCAGCAGTCGAAGTCAGGGGGCAAGCACTGAAGCTTTCTTT. Protein: CASSRSQGASTEAFF.

This clone was seen more than once but under ten times. Other DNA sequences in this specimen translate into the identical CDR3. J is TRBJ2-2 and V is TRBV3-1 (or the pseudogene TRBV3-2), with D possibly TRBD2 on 6 matching bases. Germline V lookup: CDR1 LGHDT, CDR2 YNNKEL (reference sequence). Trimming took 1 base from V and 4 from J, leaving 7 bases between them. The CDR3 length is 14 residues. CDR3 nucleotide sequence: TGTGCCAGCAGCCAAGTGGGAGGCACCGGGGAGCTGTTTTTT. This gives the protein CASSQVGGTGELFF.

This chain connects TRBV11-2 to TRBJ2-7, with 10 bases that match TRBD2. Per germline, CDR1 SGHAT and CDR2 FQNNGV. V lost 3 bases and J lost 2; bases outside the gene matches: 4. CDR3 length equals 15 residues. CDR3 bases: TGTGCCAGCAGCTTCGGACTAGCGGACACCTACGAGCAGTACTTC. Translation: CASSFGLADTYEQYF.

Worth noting for this clone: This same CDR3 is encoded by further DNA sequences in the sample. The rearrangement joins TRBV5-1 to TRBJ1-6; 7 nucleotides match TRBD1. CDR1 SGHRS and CDR2 YFSETQ come from the germline V gene. Trimming at V came to 0 bases and at J to 9 bases, leaving 3 bases not matched to a gene. This CDR3 is built from 14 residues. Here the CDR3 reads CASSLGQGGSPLHF. The DNA of the CDR3 is TGCGCCAGCAGCTTGGGCCAGGGGGGTTCACCCCTCCACTTT.

This clone was picked up one time. The chain has TRBV5-1 and TRBJ2-2; TRBD1 aligns across 7 bases. From germline, CDR1 is SGHRS and CDR2 YFSETQ. CDR3 length equals 15 residues. The trim removed 5 bases at V and 3 bases at J, leaving 7 bases unmatched. CDR3 in amino acids: CASSNSGTDTGELFF. CDR3 DNA: TGCGCCAGCAGTAATTCCGGGACAGACACCGGGGAGCTGTTTTTT.

The V call is TRBV12-3 or TRBV12-4, the J call TRBJ1-1, with a weak D call TRBD1 (6 bases). Trimming took off 4 bases at V and 5 bases at J, with 11 bases between the two ends. The CDR3 sequence is 13 residues long. The CDR3 spells CASSYHRETEAFF. The CDR3 DNA follows: TGTGCCAGCAGTTACCACAGGGAGACTGAAGCTTTCTTT.

V is TRBV2 and J is TRBJ2-1; D not certain. The CDR3 runs to 13 residues. From germline, CDR1 is SNHLY and CDR2 FYNNEI. V was pared by 7 bases and J by 7 bases, with 14 bases between. For the CDR3, the DNA is TGTGCCAGCAATTACGCTCCCGGTAATGAGCAGTTCTTC. It encodes CASNYAPGNEQFF. The full variable domain, with the rest looked up from reference TRBV2 and TRBJ2-1, is EPEVTQTPSHQVTQMGQEVILRCVPISNHLYFYWYRQILGQKVEFLVSFYNNEISEKSEIFDDQFSVERPDGSNFTLKIRSTKLEDSAMYFCASNYAPGNEQFFGPGTRLTVL.

The chain joins TRBV3-1 (or the pseudogene TRBV3-2) to TRBJ2-1, with 7 bases identical to TRBD2. CDR3 length: 13 residues. The J segment lost 3 bases and the V segment lost 8 bases, leaving 4 bases of the junction unmatched. CDR1 and CDR2 (germline): LGHDT, YNNKEL (reference sequence). CDR3: CASGGVNYNEQFF. The CDR3 DNA reads TGTGCCAGCGGGGGGGTAAACTACAATGAGCAGTTCTTC.

This chain connects TRBV5-1 to TRBJ2-7; TRBD2 matches at 11 bases. The CDR3 totals 16 residues. Germline V CDR1 and CDR2: SGHRS, YFSETQ. V shed 1 base and J 6 bases; nucleotides not matched to a gene: 9. CDR3 in DNA: TGCGCCAGCAGCTTGAGTTTAGCGGGGGGGCCCGGCGAGCAGTACTTC. Protein product: CASSLSLAGGPGEQYF.

The chain recombines TRBV7-9 with TRBJ2-1; 11 bases agree with TRBD2. The CDR3 totals 17 residues. Per germline, CDR1 SEHNR and CDR2 FQNEAQ (reference sequence). The V gene end was trimmed by 3 bases and the J gene end by 4 bases; junction bases not matched to a gene: 8. The CDR3 is CASSLKAGTSGYNEQFF. The DNA for the CDR3 is TGTGCCAGCAGCTTGAAAGCCGGGACTAGCGGTTACAATGAGCAGTTCTTC.

The chain is built from TRBV6-5 and TRBJ1-1; 8 bases align to TRBD1. Germline-derived CDR1 and CDR2 are MNHEY and SVGAGI. The CDR3 has 14 residues. V lost 6 bases and J lost 3; bases outside the gene matches: 6. This chain's CDR3 is CASRKTGVDTEAFF. The CDR3 coding sequence is TGTGCCAGCAGGAAGACAGGGGTCGACACTGAAGCTTTCTTT.

The chain's CDR3 is CAIRQGEGATNEKLFF. The CDR3 bases are TGTGCCATCAGACAGGGGGAAGGGGCAACTAATGAAAAACTGTTTTTT. The chain carries TRBV10-3 and TRBJ1-4; TRBD1 aligns across 8 bases. With V trimmed by 6 bases and J by 0 bases, 6 bases remained unmatched. CDR1 and CDR2 from the germline V gene are ENHRY and SYGVKD. The CDR3 has 16 amino acids.